This T cell receptor beta chain appears in the sequencing data of a study of cytomegalovirus exposure and HLA in healthy donors (dated 2017 in TCRdb). About the investigation overall: According to a later analysis, the 120 or so validation repertoires were produced on the same platform as the approximately 600 repertoires of the first cohort. Besides the first cohort of roughly 660 subjects, a separate validation cohort made up of 120 or so different subjects was used. The study was designed to test whether signatures of past pathogen exposure could be identified by cataloging public T cell receptors. To predict cytomegalovirus infection status, the study brought together high-throughput TCR immunosequencing, statistical association of individual TCRs with disease status, and machine learning.

The library was generated by the immunoSEQ multiplex PCR assay. On the authors' methods: A statistical classification framework was developed to diagnose cytomegalovirus status using the catalog of TCR beta chain sequences. TCRdb took this table from immuneACCESS and kept in-frame rearrangements with V and J called. Such tables lack part of the clones; where checked against another copy, unresolved V genes explain under half of the gap, and the rest is unexplained. From that table come the V and J calls and clone size; the DNA was used to work out D and trimming. Present in this sample are about 200,000 clones, around four fifths of which were seen just once. Of the sample, roughly 5.7% falls within the top ten clones. The CDR3 runs 12 amino acids, cysteine and phenylalanine included. Only the CDR3 portion is preserved as DNA: 36 bases, with reading frame beginning at the first base. From a lookup of the germline V gene, CDR1 and CDR2 are SQVTM and ANQGSEA. V gives up 7 bases and J gives up 6 bases, and the segment between their germline ends measures 14 bases.

What the authors observed across the whole study: A later analysis had no HLA typing for the validation cohort, so co-occurrence there was scored across all 120 or so repertoires. It was suggested by the authors that the approach could potentially be generalized to other disease states and immunological phenotypes. In the study, approximately 150 TCR beta chains were listed as associated with cytomegalovirus. Three of the identified cytomegalovirus-associated TCR beta chains were confirmed in vitro to be specific for cytomegalovirus antigens. The classifier was reported to diagnose cytomegalovirus status with high specificity and sensitivity in both the original and validation cohorts. Most TCR sequences were seen in very few donors, while some public TCRs were found in many individuals. In a later analysis, TCRs clustered in the first cohort were found to also tend to co-occur in the 130 or so validation repertoires, with approximately 94% of cluster scores above 0.

Donors formed part of the validation cohort, which comprised about 120 subjects and was distinct from the first cohort of under 800 subjects. Worth noting for this clone: Its cognate antigen has yet to be identified. The input lacks base qualities; no much larger clone sits a single base away.

The chain was built from TRBV29-1 and TRBJ2-3, with the D gene too uncertain to name. The TCR was taken from a woman under 30 in good health and CMV-seronegative. Sequencing was carried out using PBMCs. Read as DNA, the sequence is TGCAGCGCGGTCCTATATTTGGATACGCAGTATTTT. Its protein is CSAVLYLDTQYF.